The sequence of this TCR beta chain was determined in a study of Tregs in tolerant kidney transplant recipients (dated by TCRdb to about 2019). Background for the entire study: The study used TCRbeta sequencing to identify donor-specific regulatory T cells before combined kidney and bone marrow transplantation, then tracked those cells after transplant.

A word on this clone: It has no known antigen specificity. No base qualities exist here, and no much larger clone lies one base off it.

Related donors were used in the transplants with nonmyeloablative bone marrow transplantation, and mixed chimerism was transient in the human trials. Unstimulated Tregs (CD4+CD25+CD127-), CD4+ non-Tregs (CD4+CD25-), CD4 and CD8 cells were FACS-sorted from thawed PBMCs. Several combined kidney and bone marrow transplant recipients from the ITN036ST trial were included as patients, and samples were available only from these trial subjects. Healthy control blood was processed to PBMCs by Ficoll density gradient and cryopreserved, and patient PBMCs were collected before and after transplant. Broader findings and caveats from the paper: Expanding Tregs with activated donor B cells appeared to identify the most biologically relevant and donor-specific TCRbeta repertoire. Biological reproducibility was not examined directly, but technical replication error appeared to be minimal. For some patients, the PCR primers changed as time went on, which meant samples from those patients could not be compared with one another at the nucleotide level. In tolerant patients, donor-specific Tregs expanded more than Tregs overall, which suggests antigen-driven rather than nonspecific expansion. Because the study included only a small number of patients, the results must be confirmed in larger populations and under other immunosuppression protocols.

V trim: 0 bases; J trim: 7 bases; unmatched bases: 9. The CDR3 starts with the cysteine, ends with the phenylalanine, and has 16 residues. CDR3 DNA is the only sequence kept; it has 48 bases, read in frame from the first base. Based on the germline V gene (reference sequence), the CDR1 and CDR2 sequences are PRHDT and FYEKMQ. Genomic DNA was extracted from sorted cells with the QIAGEN DNeasy Blood and Tissue Kit for TCRbeta CDR3 sequencing. High-throughput TCRbeta CDR3 sequencing, including PCR amplification with bias correction and internal controls, was performed commercially through immunoSEQ. Regarding the original processing steps: A unique productive TCRbeta sequence was defined by the CDR3 nucleotide sequence when primers matched, and otherwise by the CDR3 amino acid sequence together with the Vbeta and Jbeta genes. To correct sorting error, sequences shared between sorted populations at a frequency ratio of 2:1 or less were removed; the rest were assigned to the higher population. A sequence counted as donor-reactive if, in CFSE-low cells, the sequence had a frequency of at least 0.01% and was expanded at least 5-fold compared with unstimulated cells. Repertoire divergence was quantified by Jensen-Shannon divergence calculated from the top 100 TCRbeta sequences ranked by frequency. When a sample had multiple sequencing runs, each run was corrected for sorting error separately and the runs were then pooled. The immuneACCESS repertoire file appears here via TCRdb, limited to in-frame rearrangements. These files lack a portion of the clones; in checked studies, under half of the deficit traces to unresolved V genes, and the cause of the others is not known. V and J calls and clone size are given by that table; D and trimming were obtained from the DNA. The sample table shows approximately 50,000 clones, and approximately 90% are seen once. Roughly 15% of the sample comes from the top ten.

This clonotype was sampled from a human patient who received a combined kidney and bone marrow transplant. After a transplant, the donor of the graft may account for some T cells. In this chain, TRBV13 is recombined with TRBJ1-2, with 9 bases matching TRBD1. The sequencing here drew on CD8+ T cells from blood (PBMCs), taken 24 months after the transplant. The nucleotide sequence is TGTGCCAGCAGCTTAGGCCATGGGACAGGGACGGGTGGCTACACCTTC. Its product reads: CASSLGHGTGTGGYTF.